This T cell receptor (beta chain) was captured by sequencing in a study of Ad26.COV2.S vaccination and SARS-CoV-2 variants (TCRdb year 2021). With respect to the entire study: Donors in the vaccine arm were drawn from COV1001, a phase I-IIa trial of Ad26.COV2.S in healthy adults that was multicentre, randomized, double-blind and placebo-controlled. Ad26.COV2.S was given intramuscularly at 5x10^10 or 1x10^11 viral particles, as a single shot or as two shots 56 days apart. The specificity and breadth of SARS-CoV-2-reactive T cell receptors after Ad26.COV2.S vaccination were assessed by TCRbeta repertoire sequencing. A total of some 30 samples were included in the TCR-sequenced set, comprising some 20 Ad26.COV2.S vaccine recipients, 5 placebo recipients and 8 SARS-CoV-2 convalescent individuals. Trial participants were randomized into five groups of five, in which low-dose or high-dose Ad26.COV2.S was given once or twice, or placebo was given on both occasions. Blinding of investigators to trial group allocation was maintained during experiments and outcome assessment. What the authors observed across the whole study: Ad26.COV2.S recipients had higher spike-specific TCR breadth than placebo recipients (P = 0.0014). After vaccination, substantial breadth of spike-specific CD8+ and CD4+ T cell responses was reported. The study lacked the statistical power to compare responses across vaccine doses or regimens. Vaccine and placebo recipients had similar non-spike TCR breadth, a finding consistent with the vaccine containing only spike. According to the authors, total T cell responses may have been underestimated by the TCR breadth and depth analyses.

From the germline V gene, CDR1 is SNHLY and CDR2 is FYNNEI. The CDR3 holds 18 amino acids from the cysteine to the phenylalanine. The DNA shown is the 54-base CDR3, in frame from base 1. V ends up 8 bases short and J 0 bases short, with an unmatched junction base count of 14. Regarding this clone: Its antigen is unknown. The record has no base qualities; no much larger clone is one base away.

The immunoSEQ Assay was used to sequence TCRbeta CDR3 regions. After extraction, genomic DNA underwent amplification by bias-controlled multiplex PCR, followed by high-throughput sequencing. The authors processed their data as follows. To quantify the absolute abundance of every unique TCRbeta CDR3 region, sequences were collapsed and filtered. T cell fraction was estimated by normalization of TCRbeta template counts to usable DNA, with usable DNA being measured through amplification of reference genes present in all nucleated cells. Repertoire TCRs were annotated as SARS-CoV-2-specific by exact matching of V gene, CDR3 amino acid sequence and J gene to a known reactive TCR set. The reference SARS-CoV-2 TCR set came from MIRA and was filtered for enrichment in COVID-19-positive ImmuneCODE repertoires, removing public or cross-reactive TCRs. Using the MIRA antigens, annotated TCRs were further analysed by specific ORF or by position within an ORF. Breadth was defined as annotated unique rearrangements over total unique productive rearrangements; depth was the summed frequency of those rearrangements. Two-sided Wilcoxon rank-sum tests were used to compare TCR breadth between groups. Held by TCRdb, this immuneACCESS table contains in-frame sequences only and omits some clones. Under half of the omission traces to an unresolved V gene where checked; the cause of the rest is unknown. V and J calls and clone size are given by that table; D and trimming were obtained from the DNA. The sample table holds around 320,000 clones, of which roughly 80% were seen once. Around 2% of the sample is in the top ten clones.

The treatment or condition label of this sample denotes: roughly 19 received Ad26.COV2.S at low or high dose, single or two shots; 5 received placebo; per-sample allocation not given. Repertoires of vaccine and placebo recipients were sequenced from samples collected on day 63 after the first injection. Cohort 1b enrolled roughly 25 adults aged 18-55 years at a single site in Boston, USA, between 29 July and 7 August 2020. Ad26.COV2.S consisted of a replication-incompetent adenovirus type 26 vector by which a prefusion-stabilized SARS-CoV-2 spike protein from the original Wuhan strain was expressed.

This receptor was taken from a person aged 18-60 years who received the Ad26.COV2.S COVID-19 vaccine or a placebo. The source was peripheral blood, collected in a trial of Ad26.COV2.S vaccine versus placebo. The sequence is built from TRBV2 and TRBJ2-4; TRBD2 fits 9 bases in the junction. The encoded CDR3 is CASLSLTSGALAKNIQYF. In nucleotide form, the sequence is TGTGCCAGCCTCTCCTTGACTAGCGGAGCTCTAGCCAAAAACATTCAGTACTTC.